This T cell receptor (beta chain) is drawn from a study of shared clonotypes between healthy human individuals. This CDR3 has 16 amino acids. CDR1 and CDR2 from the germline V gene are SGHRS and YFSETQ. Trimming took 4 bases from V and 5 from J; bases not matched to a gene: 14. A note on this clone: The antigen is not known.

Study-wide points: Relative to memory subsets, naive subsets generally showed larger estimated richness.

Method: immunoSEQ multiplex PCR; TCRdb's copy keeps in-frame clones and lacks some. The sample has some 200,000 clones; 65% are singletons. The genes are TRBV5-1 and TRBJ2-5, with 7 bases that match TRBD1. The receptor's source is a man aged 25 to 45 in good health. Sample: memory CD4+ T cells sorted from blood. Subset of the sample: CD45RA-negative fraction. The DNA of the CDR3 is TGCGCCAGCAGCCCCCGTGGACAGGTTCGAGTGGAGACCCAGTACTTC. It specifies CASSPRGQVRVETQYF.